In its sample, the clone carrying this TCR beta chain was seen once. Its antigen is currently unknown. The record originates from a study of shared clonotypes between healthy human individuals. As for the study in general: The study enrolled a couple of women and a few men aged 18 to 49. Findings and caveats of the study: Sequencing depth was a factor that was expected to affect clonotype sharing among donors.

Germline lookup yields CDR1 MNHEY and CDR2 SVGAGI. The trim removed 6 bases at V and 7 bases at J, leaving 10 bases unmatched. The CDR3 is 15 residues long. All participating donors were Caucasian adults from Nashville, Tennessee. Negatively enriched CD4+ T cells were divided by CD45RA into naive and memory. Libraries were prepared by immunoSEQ multiplex PCR; TCRdb keeps only in-frame clonotypes and omits some of them. The table records about 2,500,000 clones, roughly 92% of them present only once. The receptor comes from a young man in good health. The rearrangement links TRBV6-5 to TRBJ2-1, with 9 bases identical to TRBD2. Sequenced material: naive CD4+ T cells sorted from blood. Indicated subset: CD45RA+ positively selected. As DNA, the CDR3 is TGTGCCAGCAGCGGTCTGCGGGGGGGTGGGAATGAGCAGTTCTTC. It codes for CASSGLRGGGNEQFF.